The clone carrying this T cell receptor (beta chain) was observed a handful of times. This sample was taken from a study of T-cell memory formation after mild COVID-19. MiXCR was run by TCRdb on the 5' RACE reads, yielding one entry per CDR3 protein. The table has nearly 200,000 distinct CDR3 sequences, roughly 18% seen once. The CDR3 extends over 15 amino acids. The V and J ends lost 5 bases and 3 bases respectively, with 17 bases between them. Germline CDR1 is MNHEY and CDR2 is SVGAGI. Material: PBMCs or a T cell subset sorted from them (not recorded which). The receptor comes from an adult woman who had mild COVID-19 (a few samples of this study predate the infection). Cell type and time point are not known. This chain joins TRBV6-5 and TRBJ2-7; D is ambiguous. As DNA, the CDR3 is TGTGCCAGCAGTCCCGATTTTCAAAGGAGCTACGAGCAGTACTTC. Protein product: CASSPDFQRSYEQYF.